The 31 T cell receptor beta chains below were found in one sample sequenced in a study of T-cell memory formation after mild COVID-19. In TCRdb, the 5' RACE reads were re-called with MiXCR into one record per CDR3 protein. Of roughly 150,000 distinct CDR3 sequences listed, 10% to 15% are singletons. Sequenced input: PBMCs or a T cell subset sorted from them (not recorded which). These TCRs come from a man aged 18 to 29 who had mild COVID-19 (a few samples of this study predate the infection). Cell type and time point are not known.

The chain couples TRBV9 to TRBJ1-2; D call uncertain. Deletions cut 3 bases from V and 8 bases from J, with 14 bases between. The germline gives CDR1 SGDLS, CDR2 YYNGEE. CDR3 length: 13 amino acids. CDR3 nucleotide sequence: TGTGCCAGCAGCGAGTCCTTGATTCAAGGCTACACCTTC. Translation: CASSESLIQGYTF.

Only a few counts were recorded for this clonotype. This chain links TRBV20-1 with TRBJ1-1; D is uncertain. CDR3 size: 11 residues. Per germline, CDR1 DFQATT and CDR2 SNEGSKA (reference sequence). The V and J ends lost 0 bases and 11 bases respectively, with 10 bases between them. The CDR3 DNA follows: TGCAGTGCTAGAGACCTAATCGAGGCTTTCTTT. Its protein is CSARDLIEAFF.

CDR3 sequence: CANRDGYTDTQYF. CDR3 DNA sequence: TGTGCCAACCGGGACGGTTACACAGATACGCAGTATTTT. The chain joins TRBV2 to TRBJ2-3, with D possibly called TRBD1 or TRBD2 (5 bases each). The CDR3 totals 13 residues. V dropped 10 bases and J dropped 2 bases, with 13 bases sitting between them. Germline CDR1 SNHLY, CDR2 FYNNEI.

This clonotype has at least ten counts. This chain joins TRBV5-1 and TRBJ2-7; the D is unclear. Between the trimmed V and J ends, which lost 0 bases and 7 bases, there was a span of 11 bases. Germline V lookup: CDR1 SGHRS, CDR2 YFSETQ. This CDR3 spans 13 amino acids. CDR3 nucleotides: TGCGCCAGCAGCTTGGCTCCCCTAAATGAGCAGTACTTC. It translates to CASSLAPLNEQYF.

This chain joins TRBV20-1 and TRBJ2-3, with TRBD1 matching over 7 bases. This CDR3 is 13 amino acids long. Germline V gene sequence: CDR1 DFQATT, CDR2 SNEGSKA (reference sequence). J gave up 2 bases and V 6 bases, and 5 bases lay outside the gene matches. For the CDR3, the DNA is TGCAGTGCCGGGACAGTCTTCACAGATACGCAGTATTTT. It codes for CSAGTVFTDTQYF.

The CDR3 loop is CASSLTPGDSPLHF. DNA for the CDR3: TGTGCCAGCAGTTTAACCCCGGGGGATTCACCCCTCCACTTT. The chain combines TRBV12-3 or TRBV12-4 with TRBJ1-6, with TRBD1 as a possible D gene (5 bases). There are 14 residues in the CDR3. The V and J ends lost 2 bases and 8 bases respectively, with 10 bases between them.

Only a few counts were recorded for this clonotype. The chain employs TRBV2 and TRBJ2-4; weak D call: TRBD1 (5 bases). V was cut by 5 bases and J by 6 bases, with 14 bases left in between. CDR1 SNHLY and CDR2 FYNNEI come from the germline V gene. The CDR3 sequence is 14 residues long. CDR3 amino acids: CASSFSQGPNIQYF. The CDR3 bases are TGTGCCAGCAGTTTCAGCCAGGGTCCAAACATTCAGTACTTC.

This clonotype appeared a few times. V usage is TRBV20-1 and J usage is TRBJ2-1, with 9 bases lining up with TRBD2. The CDR3 runs 16 residues. V lost 6 bases and J lost 4; bases outside the gene matches: 13. Germline loops: CDR1 DFQATT, CDR2 SNEGSKA (reference sequence). The CDR3 here is CSAPVGGGGVYNEQFF. CDR3 DNA: TGCAGTGCCCCAGTAGGCGGCGGGGGGGTATACAATGAGCAGTTCTTC.

J is TRBJ1-6 and V is TRBV28; no clear D gene. Germline V gene sequence: CDR1 MDHEN, CDR2 SYDVKM. Deletions cut 8 bases from V and 9 bases from J, with 11 bases between. The length of the CDR3 is 12 residues. The CDR3 nucleotides read TGTGCCAGCCGCGTTAACCCTTCACCCCTCCACTTT. This gives the protein CASRVNPSPLHF.

The rearrangement joins TRBV4-1 to TRBJ2-1, with 13 bases matching TRBD2. This CDR3 spans 16 amino acids. CDR1 and CDR2 (germline): MGHRA, YSYEKL. Trimming took 3 bases from V and 2 from J; bases not matched to a gene: 1. The CDR3 bases are TGCGCCAGCAGCCAGGGACTAGCGGGGACCTACAATGAGCAGTTCTTC. Protein sequence: CASSQGLAGTYNEQFF.

The rearrangement joins TRBV6-6 to TRBJ1-5, with TRBD1 matching 8 bases. CDR1 and CDR2 (germline): MNHNY, SVGAGI (reference sequence). Trimming removed 6 bases from V and 3 bases from J; junction bases left unmatched: 7. The CDR3 length is 15 residues. CDR3 sequence reads: CASSSGTGDNQPQHF. The CDR3 DNA sequence: TGTGCCAGCAGCTCCGGGACAGGAGACAATCAGCCCCAGCATTTT.

There are a few counts of this clonotype. The rearrangement joins TRBV18 to TRBJ2-3; possible D gene TRBD1, 5 bases. The germline V gene encodes CDR1 KGHSH and CDR2 LQKENI. V dropped 3 bases and J dropped 2 bases, with 12 bases sitting between them. There are 15 residues in the CDR3. DNA of the CDR3: TGTGCCAGCTCACCCGCGACAGAGTACACAGATACGCAGTATTTT. It is translated as CASSPATEYTDTQYF.

This clonotype was found a few times. CDR3 sequence: CASSLGGTGVEQYF. The CDR3 DNA follows: TGTGCCAGCAGCTTAGGGGGGACAGGTGTCGAGCAGTACTTC. The V and J genes are TRBV7-2 and TRBJ2-7, with TRBD1 matching 8 bases. The junction had 5 bases not matched to a gene; V was cut back by 1 base and J by 6 bases. The CDR3 is 14 amino acids. Germline CDR1 and CDR2: SGHTA and FQGNSA.

This chain links TRBV20-1 with TRBJ2-3, with 10 bases lining up with TRBD2. Germline V gives CDR1 DFQATT, CDR2 SNEGSKA (reference sequence). The CDR3 covers 13 residues. The junction had 6 bases not matched to a gene; V was cut back by 6 bases and J by 6 bases. CDR3 DNA sequence: TGCAGTGCGGCTAGCGGGAGAGGGGATACGCAGTATTTT. This codes for CSAASGRGDTQYF.

Points on this clonotype: A clone one base away is much larger, so this may be a read error. This rearrangement joins TRBV7-2 to TRBJ2-5; 13 bases align to TRBD2. Germline assignment: CDR1 SGHTA and CDR2 FQGNSA. The CDR3 covers 15 residues. The CDR3 region is CDSSWTSGGPGTQYF. CDR3 DNA sequence: TGTGACAGCAGCTGGACTAGCGGGGGCCCAGGGACCCAGTACTTC.

The chain combines TRBV20-1 with TRBJ2-3; the D is unclear. The germline gives CDR1 DFQATT, CDR2 SNEGSKA (reference sequence). The germline V and J ends were trimmed by 3 bases and 4 bases, with 17 bases remaining between them. This CDR3 is built from 15 residues. CDR3 bases: TGCAGTGCTAGTCGGTTTGCTCCGGATGCAGATACGCAGTATTTT. Amino acid sequence: CSASRFAPDADTQYF.

There are a few counts of this clonotype. V usage is TRBV2 and J usage is TRBJ1-1; D is ambiguous. V was shortened by 6 bases and J by 5 bases, with 16 bases between the two germline ends. This CDR3 has 14 amino acids. Germline V CDR1 and CDR2: SNHLY, FYNNEI. The DNA of the CDR3 is TGTGCCAGCAGCGTTAGTAGGAGCCAAACTGAAGCTTTCTTT. Translated, it gives CASSVSRSQTEAFF.

V usage is TRBV7-9 and J usage is TRBJ1-4; possibly TRBD1 for D (5 bases). Per the germline V gene, CDR1 is SEHNR and CDR2 is FQNEAQ (reference sequence). The V end lost 3 bases, the J end lost 5 bases, and 13 bases lay between the germline ends. The CDR3 totals 15 residues. The CDR3: CASSFSPGLNEKLFF. The CDR3 DNA sequence: TGTGCCAGCAGCTTCTCTCCAGGGTTAAATGAAAAACTGTTTTTT.

The chain has TRBV9 and TRBJ1-2; D not resolved. The V gene's germline CDR1 is SGDLS and CDR2 YYNGEE. The ends were cut back, 6 bases at V and 5 bases at J, with 17 bases in the middle. This CDR3 region has 14 residues. Written as DNA, the CDR3 is TGTGCCAGCAAGCAGACGGGTACACTTTATGGCTACACCTTC. The encoded protein is CASKQTGTLYGYTF.

This clonotype came up a few times. V gene TRBV9 combines with J gene TRBJ2-5; 8 bases agree with TRBD2. The germline CDR1 and CDR2 sequences are SGDLS and YYNGEE. The V segment lost 0 bases and the J segment 2 bases; nucleotides outside the gene matches: 6. CDR3 length: 16 amino acids. CDR3 loop: CASSVGASGSQETQYF. In DNA form, the CDR3 reads TGTGCCAGCAGCGTAGGCGCTAGCGGGTCACAAGAGACCCAGTACTTC.

The V call is TRBV7-9, the J call TRBJ2-1; D uncertain. Between the trimmed V and J ends, which lost 5 bases and 8 bases, there was a span of 10 bases. The CDR3 covers 12 residues. CDR1 SEHNR and CDR2 FQNEAQ come from the germline V gene (reference sequence). CDR3 DNA sequence: TGTGCCAGCAGCCCCCTGATCGATGAGCAGTTCTTC. Translating gives CASSPLIDEQFF.

The sample holds a few counts of this clonotype. The rearrangement joins TRBV20-1 to TRBJ2-1, with TRBD1 matching over 11 bases. The V gene's germline CDR1 is DFQATT and CDR2 SNEGSKA (reference sequence). Trimming cost V 3 bases and J 6 bases; bases outside gene matches: 7. The CDR3 consists of 15 residues. CDR3 amino acids: CSASIYGTGGNEQFF. The CDR3, as DNA: TGCAGTGCTAGTATCTACGGGACAGGGGGCAATGAGCAGTTCTTC.

The table lists this clonotype with many counts. This chain links TRBV4-3 with TRBJ2-2; a weak D match, TRBD2 (6 bases). The CDR3 consists of 16 residues. Trimming removed 4 bases from V and 5 bases from J, with 17 bases in between. Germline assignment: CDR1 LGHNA and CDR2 YSLEER. The DNA of the CDR3 is TGCGCCAGCAGCCGAACCCGGAGGGCAGGGACCGGGGAGCTGTTTTTT. It translates to CASSRTRRAGTGELFF.

V gene TRBV2 combines with J gene TRBJ2-4, with D possibly called TRBD1 or TRBD2 (5 bases each). V was clipped by 8 bases and J by 6 bases, with 11 bases between them. Germline loops: CDR1 SNHLY, CDR2 FYNNEI. The CDR3 has 12 amino acids. Written as DNA, the CDR3 is TGTGCCAGCGGGACCGACCGAAACATTCAGTACTTC. Protein sequence: CASGTDRNIQYF.

V and J are TRBV7-9 and TRBJ1-1; maybe TRBD1 (5 bases). Per germline, CDR1 SEHNR and CDR2 FQNEAQ (reference sequence). The CDR3 consists of 12 residues. V was trimmed by 4 bases and J by 7 bases, leaving 10 bases between them. DNA of the CDR3: TGTGCCAGCAGCTACCTCGGGGGTGAAGCTTTCTTT. Protein: CASSYLGGEAFF.

In the case of this clonotype: The conserved phenylalanine or tryptophan normally closing the CDR3 is absent here, so this likely arose from a read error. The limits of the CDR3 on the DNA are not certain, so only TCRdb's listed CDR3 is given. The CDR3 sequence: CASSLESGGQEI. The rearrangement links TRBV7-9 to TRBJ2-1; the listed D gene, TRBD1, was not tested against the DNA. Inclusive of both ends, the CDR3 amounts to 12 amino acids. Germline CDR1 and CDR2: SEHNR and FQNEAQ (reference sequence).

This clonotype was seen at least ten times. The J gene is TRBJ1-5, the V gene TRBV7-2; no clear D. V was shortened by 1 base and J by 9 bases, with 10 bases between the two germline ends. The V gene's germline CDR1 is SGHTA and CDR2 FQGNSA. The CDR3 has 13 amino acids. CDR3 in amino acids: CASSLEEIMPQHF. As DNA, the CDR3 is TGTGCCAGCAGCTTAGAAGAAATCATGCCCCAGCATTTT. The complete variable domain, with remaining parts taken from reference TRBV7-2 and TRBJ1-5, reads GAGVSQSPSNKVTEKGKDVELRCDPISGHTALYWYRQSLGQGLEFLIYFQGNSAPDKSGLPSDRFSAERTGGSVSTLTIQRTQQEDSAVYLCASSLEEIMPQHFGDGTRLSIL.

This clonotype was detected a few times. The rearrangement joins TRBV6-2 or TRBV6-3 to TRBJ2-1; 7 bases map to TRBD2. The CDR3 is made up of 12 amino acids. With V trimmed by 2 bases and J by 10 bases, 2 bases remained unmatched. Germline CDR1 MNHEY, CDR2 SVGEGT. CDR3 sequence (DNA): TGTGCCAGCAGTTACAGAGCGGGAGAGCAGTTCTTC. It codes for CASSYRAGEQFF.

In its sample, this clonotype was seen many times. V is TRBV10-2 and J is TRBJ2-7; 12 bases agree with TRBD1. CDR1 WSHSY and CDR2 SAAADI come from the germline V gene. After removal of 6 bases from V and 7 bases from J, the junction contained 10 bases not matched to a gene. CDR3 length equals 15 residues. Here the CDR3 reads CASSAPGQGAREQYF. DNA for the CDR3: TGCGCCAGCAGCGCACCGGGACAGGGGGCGCGGGAGCAGTACTTC.

The chain couples TRBV5-1 to TRBJ2-5, with a tentative D call TRBD1 (6 bases). Germline CDR1 and CDR2: SGHRS and YFSETQ. The CDR3 runs to 12 residues. The ends were cut back, 5 bases at V and 3 bases at J, with 8 bases in the middle. The CDR3 DNA is TGCGCCAGCAGGTGGACAGAAGAGACCCAGTACTTC. Translation gives CASRWTEETQYF.

The chain uses TRBV4-1 and TRBJ2-1; 10 positions agree with TRBD2. There are 17 residues in the CDR3. The germline V gene has CDR1 MGHRA and CDR2 YSYEKL. V gave up 3 bases and J gave up 9 bases; unmatched junction bases: 14. The CDR3 loop is CASSHPFSGGYPTEQFF. CDR3 in DNA: TGCGCCAGCAGCCACCCTTTTAGCGGGGGGTACCCTACTGAGCAGTTCTTC.